The present TCR beta chain was sequenced within a study of OX40 agonist ivuxolimab in advanced cancers. Study context: While on treatment, patients had intravenous ivuxolimab at 0.01 to 10 mg/kg every 2 weeks.

Clones were sequenced by immunoSEQ multiplex PCR, and TCRdb holds only the in-frame ones, with some missing. The table records tens of thousands of clones, 85% to 90% of them present only once. The length of the CDR3 is 12 residues. V lost 5 bases to trimming and J lost 0 bases, with 7 bases between them. CDR1 GTSNPN and CDR2 SVGIG come from the germline V gene (reference sequence). The sample holds a few counts of this clone. The chain uses TRBV30 and TRBJ1-1; D not resolved. This TCR was recovered from an adult with an advanced solid tumor such as melanoma, head and neck, liver or kidney cancer. The source was CD4+ or CD8+ T cells sorted from blood, collected in a trial of the OX40 agonist ivuxolimab. The CDR3 DNA sequence: TGTGCCTGGGGAGCCATGAACACTGAAGCTTTCTTT. Protein: CAWGAMNTEAFF.